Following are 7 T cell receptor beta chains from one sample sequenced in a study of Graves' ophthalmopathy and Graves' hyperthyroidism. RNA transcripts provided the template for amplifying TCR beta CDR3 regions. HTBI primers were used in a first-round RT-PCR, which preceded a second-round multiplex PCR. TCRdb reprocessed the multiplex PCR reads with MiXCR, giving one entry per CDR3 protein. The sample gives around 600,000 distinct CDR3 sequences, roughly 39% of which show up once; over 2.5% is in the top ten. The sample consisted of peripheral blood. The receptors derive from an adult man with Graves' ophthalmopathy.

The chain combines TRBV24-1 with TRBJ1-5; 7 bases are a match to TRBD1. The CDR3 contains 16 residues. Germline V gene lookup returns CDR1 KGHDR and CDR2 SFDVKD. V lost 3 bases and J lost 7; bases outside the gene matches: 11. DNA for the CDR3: TGTGCCACCAGTGATGACAGGGACGGCCCAGGGCAGCCCCAGCATTTT. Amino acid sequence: CATSDDRDGPGQPQHF.

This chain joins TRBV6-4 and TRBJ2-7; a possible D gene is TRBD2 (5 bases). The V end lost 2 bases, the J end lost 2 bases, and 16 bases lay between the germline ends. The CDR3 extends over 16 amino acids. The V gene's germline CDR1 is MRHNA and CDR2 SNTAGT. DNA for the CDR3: TGTGCCAGCAGTGACATCGGTAGCCGGACTCCCTACGAGCAGTACTTC. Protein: CASSDIGSRTPYEQYF.

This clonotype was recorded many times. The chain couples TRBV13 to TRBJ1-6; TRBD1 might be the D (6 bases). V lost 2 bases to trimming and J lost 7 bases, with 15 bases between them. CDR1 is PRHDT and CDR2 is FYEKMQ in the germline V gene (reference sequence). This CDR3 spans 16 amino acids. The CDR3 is CASSLRGGASNSPLHF. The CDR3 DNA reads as TGTGCCAGCAGCTTAAGAGGGGGGGCGAGCAATTCACCCCTCCACTTT.

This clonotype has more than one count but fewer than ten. In nucleotides, the CDR3 is TGTGCCAGTAGTCTGAGGGAGGGGCACTACGAGCAGTACTTC. As protein: CASSLREGHYEQYF. The genes are TRBV19 and TRBJ2-7, with 7 bases fitting TRBD2. CDR3 length: 14 amino acids. Germline trimming cut 5 bases from V and 3 bases from J; bases unmatched to any gene: 7. Looked up from germline, CDR1 is LNHDA and CDR2 is SQIVND (reference sequence).

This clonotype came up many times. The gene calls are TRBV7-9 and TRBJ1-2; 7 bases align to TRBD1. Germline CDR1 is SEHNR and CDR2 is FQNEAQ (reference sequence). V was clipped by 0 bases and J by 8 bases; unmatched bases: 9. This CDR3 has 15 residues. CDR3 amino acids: CASSLARDRVGGYTF. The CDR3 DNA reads TGTGCCAGCAGCTTAGCGAGAGACAGGGTTGGAGGCTACACCTTC.

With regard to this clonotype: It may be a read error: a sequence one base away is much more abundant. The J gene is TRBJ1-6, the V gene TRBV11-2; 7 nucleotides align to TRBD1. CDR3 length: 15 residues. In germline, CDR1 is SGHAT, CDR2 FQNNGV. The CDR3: CTSSARDSNNSPLHF. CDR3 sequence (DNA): TGTACCAGCAGTGCCCGGGACAGCAATAATTCACCCCTCCACTTT.

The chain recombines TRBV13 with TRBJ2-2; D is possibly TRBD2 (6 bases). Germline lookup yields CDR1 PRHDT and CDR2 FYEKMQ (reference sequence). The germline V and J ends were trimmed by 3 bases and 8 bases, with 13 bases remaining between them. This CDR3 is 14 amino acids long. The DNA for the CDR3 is TGTGCCAGCAGCTTCGGACTAAGTGCTGGGGAGCTGTTTTTT. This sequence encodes CASSFGLSAGELFF.